The clone carrying this T cell receptor (beta chain) was picked up a small number of times. As yet, its antigen is unknown. The data belong to a study of CD8 T cells in ankylosing spondylitis. Broader study findings: Characteristic of ankylosing spondylitis blood, it appeared, was a TCR beta motif comprising eight highly homologous variants.

V shed 1 base and J 2 bases; nucleotides not matched to a gene: 4. Looked up from germline, CDR1 is SGHTS and CDR2 is YDEGEE. There are 16 residues in the CDR3. The authors made TCR beta libraries by quantitative 5'-RACE with molecular barcodes. TCRdb reprocessed the 5' RACE reads with MiXCR, giving one entry per CDR3 protein. The table shows hundreds of thousands of distinct CDR3 sequences, with approximately 10% occurring only once. The sequenced material came from blood, either unsorted or a sorted T cell fraction (not recorded which). The source of this sequence is a male donor with ankylosing spondylitis or in good health (not recorded which). J is TRBJ2-3 and V is TRBV5-8; 10 bases are a match to TRBD2. Here the CDR3 reads CASSLLGLADTDTQYF. The CDR3 bases are TGTGCCAGCAGCTTGCTCGGACTAGCGGACACAGATACGCAGTATTTT.